These 10 T cell receptor beta chains were all obtained from the same sample, sequenced in a study of blood T cells in healthy people across ages. A J-beta primer mix and a sample-barcoded 5' primer were used in a second PCR of about 7 to 12 cycles. One entry per CDR3 protein, called by TCRdb with MiXCR from the 5' RACE reads. The data hold roughly 800,000 distinct CDR3 sequences, with around 36% observed a single time. Sequencing was carried out using blood. The receptor source for this set is a man younger than 30 in good health.

The V and J genes are TRBV6-2 or TRBV6-3 and TRBJ2-3; possibly TRBD1 for D (6 bases). V gave up 4 bases and J gave up 0 bases, with 14 bases separating them. The length of the CDR3 is 16 residues. The germline gives CDR1 MNHEY, CDR2 SVGEGT. The chain's CDR3 is CASSSRTVDSTDTQYF. CDR3 bases: TGTGCCAGCAGTTCCCGGACAGTGGATAGCACAGATACGCAGTATTTT.

J is TRBJ2-1 and V is TRBV28; TRBD1 or TRBD2 may be the D gene (9 bases each). The CDR3 extends over 15 amino acids. V was trimmed by 6 bases and J by 10 bases, leaving 22 bases between them. CDR1 and CDR2 (germline): MDHEN, SYDVKM. The CDR3 coding sequence is TGTGCCAGCAGCCCTTGGCTAGCGGGGACAGGGGAGCAGTTCTTC. This codes for CASSPWLAGTGEQFF.

The chain is built from TRBV20-1 and TRBJ1-1; 7 bases map to TRBD1. The CDR3 sequence is 14 residues long. Germline assignment: CDR1 DFQATT and CDR2 SNEGSKA (reference sequence). Trimming removed 2 bases from V and 4 bases from J; junction bases left unmatched: 7. The CDR3 loop is CSARIRGGATEAFF. CDR3 coding DNA: TGCAGTGCTAGAATCAGGGGGGGGGCCACTGAAGCTTTCTTT.

CDR3 sequence reads: CASSGDSGDNEQFF. CDR3 nucleotide sequence: TGTGCCAGCAGCGGGGACAGTGGGGACAATGAGCAGTTCTTC. The chain couples TRBV2 to TRBJ2-1, with TRBD1 matching over 7 bases. Losses at the gene ends were 6 bases for V and 5 bases for J; bases not matched to a gene: 7. Germline V gives CDR1 SNHLY, CDR2 FYNNEI. The CDR3 spans 14 residues.

As regards this clonotype: A much larger clone is a single base away; this may be a read error. The rearrangement links TRBV5-1 to TRBJ2-1; D gene unclear. V was cut by 2 bases and J by 10 bases, with 16 bases left in between. This CDR3 region has 14 residues. Per germline, CDR1 SGHRS and CDR2 YFSETQ. The CDR3 here is CASSLSGRYYEQFF. CDR3 in DNA: TGCGCCAGCAGCTTATCCGGGCGCTACTACGAGCAGTTCTTC.

The chain couples TRBV6-5 to TRBJ2-5; 9 bases agree with TRBD2. The tail of the sequence fits TRBJ2-7 better, so the J call may be wrong. Looked up from germline, CDR1 is MNHEY and CDR2 is SVGAGI. The CDR3 loop spans 16 amino acids. CDR3 DNA: TGTGCCAGCAGTTACTCGAGGCTAGCGGGGAACTACGAGCAGTACTTC. Translated: CASSYSRLAGNYEQYF.

In this sample, this clonotype turned up a few times. The chain links TRBV28 to TRBJ2-1; D might be TRBD1 (6 bases). This CDR3 contains 15 residues. Germline lookup yields CDR1 MDHEN and CDR2 SYDVKM. The V end lost 8 bases, the J end lost 2 bases, and 16 bases lay between the germline ends. In nucleotides, the CDR3 is TGTGCCAGCCCCGCCGCTGGGGGCGCCTACAATGAGCAGTTCTTC. It is translated as CASPAAGGAYNEQFF.

The chain combines TRBV12-3 or TRBV12-4 with TRBJ2-7; D is unresolved. The V end was cut by 6 bases, the J end by 7 bases, with 16 bases between. The CDR3 totals 13 residues. The CDR3 here is CASRPRNENEQYF. Here the CDR3 DNA reads TGTGCCAGCAGGCCCCGAAATGAGAATGAGCAGTACTTC.

A remark on this clonotype: A far larger clone is a single base away, which makes a read error likely. This is likely a read error, given that the CDR3 carries no conserved phenylalanine or tryptophan at its end. This chain connects TRBV6-4 to TRBJ2-1, with D perhaps given as TRBD1 or TRBD2 (5 bases each). This CDR3 has 14 residues. Germline lookup yields CDR1 MRHNA and CDR2 SNTAGT. Trimming took 5 bases from V and 0 from J, leaving 8 bases between them. This CDR3 is CASSPGSSYNEQFL. As DNA, the CDR3 is TGTGCCAGCAGTCCAGGGAGCTCCTACAATGAGCAGTTCCTC.

The V gene is TRBV20-1, the J gene TRBJ1-1; D gene unclear. The CDR3 is 13 amino acids. Germline CDR1 reads DFQATT; CDR2 reads SNEGSKA (reference sequence). The V end lost 4 bases, the J end lost 3 bases, and 12 bases lay between the germline ends. The CDR3 region has the DNA TGCAGTGCTAAAAAAGAGTTGGACACTGAAGCTTTCTTT. Translated: CSAKKELDTEAFF.